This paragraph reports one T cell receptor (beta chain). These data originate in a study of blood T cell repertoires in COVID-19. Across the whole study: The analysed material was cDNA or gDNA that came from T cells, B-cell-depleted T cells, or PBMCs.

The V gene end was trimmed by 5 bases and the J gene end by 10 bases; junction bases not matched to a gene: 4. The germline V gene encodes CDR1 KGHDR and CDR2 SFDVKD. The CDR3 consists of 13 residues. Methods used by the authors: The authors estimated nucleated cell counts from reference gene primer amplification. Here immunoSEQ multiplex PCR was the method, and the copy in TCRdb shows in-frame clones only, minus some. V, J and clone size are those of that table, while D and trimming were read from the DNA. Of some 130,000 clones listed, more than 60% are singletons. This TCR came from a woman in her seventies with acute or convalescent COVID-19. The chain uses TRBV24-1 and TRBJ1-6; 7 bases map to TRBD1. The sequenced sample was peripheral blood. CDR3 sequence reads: CATSAQGGSPLHF. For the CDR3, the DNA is TGTGCCACCAGTGCCCAGGGGGGATCACCCCTCCACTTT.